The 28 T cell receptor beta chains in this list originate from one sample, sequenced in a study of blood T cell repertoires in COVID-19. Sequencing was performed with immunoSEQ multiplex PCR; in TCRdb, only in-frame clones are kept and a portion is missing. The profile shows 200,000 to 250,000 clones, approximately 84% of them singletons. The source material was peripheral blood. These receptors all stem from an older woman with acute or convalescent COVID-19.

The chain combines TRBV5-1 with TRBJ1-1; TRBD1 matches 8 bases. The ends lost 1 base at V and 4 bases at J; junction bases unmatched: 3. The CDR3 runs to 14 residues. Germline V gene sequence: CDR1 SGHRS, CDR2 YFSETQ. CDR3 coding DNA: TGCGCCAGCAGCTTGCACGACAGGGGCACTGAAGCTTTCTTT. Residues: CASSLHDRGTEAFF.

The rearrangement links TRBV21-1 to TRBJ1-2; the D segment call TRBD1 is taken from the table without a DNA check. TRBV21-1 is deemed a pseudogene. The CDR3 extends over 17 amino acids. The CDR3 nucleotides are TGTGCCAGCAGCAAAGGGGAAGACAGGGACTCCAACTATGGCTACACCTTC. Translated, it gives CASSKGEDRDSNYGYTF.

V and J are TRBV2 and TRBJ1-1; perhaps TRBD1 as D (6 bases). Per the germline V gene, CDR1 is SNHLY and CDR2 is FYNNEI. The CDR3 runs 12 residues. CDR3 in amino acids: CATGIGDTEAFF. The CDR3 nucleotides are TGTGCGACAGGAATCGGGGACACTGAAGCTTTCTTT.

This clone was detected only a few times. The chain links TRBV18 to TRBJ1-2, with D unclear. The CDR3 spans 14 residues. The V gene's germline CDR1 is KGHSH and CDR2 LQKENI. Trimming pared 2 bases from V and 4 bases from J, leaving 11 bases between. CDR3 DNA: TGTGCCAGCTCACCAAACGGGGATATCTATGGCTACACCTTC. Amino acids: CASSPNGDIYGYTF.

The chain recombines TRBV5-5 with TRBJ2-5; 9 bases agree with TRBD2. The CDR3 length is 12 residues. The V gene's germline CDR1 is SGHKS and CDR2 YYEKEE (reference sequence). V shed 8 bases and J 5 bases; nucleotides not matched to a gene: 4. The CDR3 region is CARPGLAETQYF. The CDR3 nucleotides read TGTGCCAGACCGGGACTAGCCGAGACCCAGTACTTC.

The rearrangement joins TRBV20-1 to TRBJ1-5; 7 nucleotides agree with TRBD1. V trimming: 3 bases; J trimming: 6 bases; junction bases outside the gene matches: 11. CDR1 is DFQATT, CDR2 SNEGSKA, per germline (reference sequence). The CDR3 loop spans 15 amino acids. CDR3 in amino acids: CSASFRQGWGQPQHF. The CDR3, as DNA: TGCAGTGCTAGTTTCCGACAGGGTTGGGGTCAGCCCCAGCATTTT.

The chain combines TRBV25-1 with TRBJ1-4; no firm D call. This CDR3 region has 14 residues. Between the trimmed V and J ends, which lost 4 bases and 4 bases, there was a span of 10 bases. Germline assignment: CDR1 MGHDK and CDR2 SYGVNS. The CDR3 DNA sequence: TGTGCCAGCAGTGTCCGGGAGGTTAATGAAAAACTGTTTTTT. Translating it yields CASSVREVNEKLFF.

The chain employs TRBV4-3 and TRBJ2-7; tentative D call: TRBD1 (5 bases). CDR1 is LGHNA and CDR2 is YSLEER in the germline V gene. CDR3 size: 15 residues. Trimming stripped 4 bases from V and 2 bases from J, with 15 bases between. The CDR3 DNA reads TGCGCCAGCAGCCTCCACGCACAGGTAGCCTACGAGCAGTACTTC. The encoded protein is CASSLHAQVAYEQYF.

CDR3 sequence (DNA): TGTGCCAGCAGCGTAGCAGACAGATCCGAGCAGTACTTC. It is translated as CASSVADRSEQYF. The V and J genes are TRBV9 and TRBJ2-7; perhaps TRBD1 as D (5 bases). This CDR3 is 13 amino acids long. Germline CDR1 and CDR2: SGDLS and YYNGEE. The germline V and J ends were trimmed by 0 bases and 6 bases, with 10 bases remaining between them.

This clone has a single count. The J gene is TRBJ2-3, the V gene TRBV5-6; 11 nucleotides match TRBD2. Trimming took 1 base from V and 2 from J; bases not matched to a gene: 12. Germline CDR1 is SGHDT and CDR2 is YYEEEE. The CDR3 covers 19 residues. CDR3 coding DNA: TGTGCCAGCAGCTTGAGGTCTAGCGGGGGGCCGGGGGACACAGATACGCAGTATTTT. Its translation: CASSLRSSGGPGDTDTQYF.

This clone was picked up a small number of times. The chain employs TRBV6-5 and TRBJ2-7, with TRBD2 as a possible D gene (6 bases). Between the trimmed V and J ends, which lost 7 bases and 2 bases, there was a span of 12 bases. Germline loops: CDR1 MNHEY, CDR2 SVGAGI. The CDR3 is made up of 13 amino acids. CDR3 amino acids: CASKGSGAYEQYF. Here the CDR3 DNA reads TGTGCCAGCAAGGGTAGCGGAGCCTACGAGCAGTACTTC.

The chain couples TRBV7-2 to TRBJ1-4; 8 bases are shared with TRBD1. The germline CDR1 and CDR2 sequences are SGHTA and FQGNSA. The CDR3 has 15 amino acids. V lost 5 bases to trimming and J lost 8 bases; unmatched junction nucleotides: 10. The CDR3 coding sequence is TGTGCCAGCAGCCCGCAGGGGGCGCCTACGGAAAAACTGTTTTTT. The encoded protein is CASSPQGAPTEKLFF. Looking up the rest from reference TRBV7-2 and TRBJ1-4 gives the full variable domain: GAGVSQSPSNKVTEKGKDVELRCDPISGHTALYWYRQSLGQGLEFLIYFQGNSAPDKSGLPSDRFSAERTGGSVSTLTIQRTQQEDSAVYLCASSPQGAPTEKLFFGSGTQLSVL.

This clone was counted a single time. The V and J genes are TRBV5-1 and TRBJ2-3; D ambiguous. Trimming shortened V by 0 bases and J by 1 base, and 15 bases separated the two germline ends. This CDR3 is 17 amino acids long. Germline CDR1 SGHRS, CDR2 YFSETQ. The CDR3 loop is CASSLGEMLRGTDTQYF. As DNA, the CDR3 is TGCGCCAGCAGCTTGGGAGAGATGCTTCGGGGCACAGATACGCAGTATTTT.

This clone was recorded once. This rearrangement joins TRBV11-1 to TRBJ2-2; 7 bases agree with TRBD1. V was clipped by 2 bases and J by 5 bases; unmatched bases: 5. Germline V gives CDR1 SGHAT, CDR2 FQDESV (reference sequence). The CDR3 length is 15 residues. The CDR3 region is CASSLNLRGTGELFF. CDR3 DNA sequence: TGTGCCAGCAGCTTAAACCTCAGGGGGACCGGGGAGCTGTTTTTT.

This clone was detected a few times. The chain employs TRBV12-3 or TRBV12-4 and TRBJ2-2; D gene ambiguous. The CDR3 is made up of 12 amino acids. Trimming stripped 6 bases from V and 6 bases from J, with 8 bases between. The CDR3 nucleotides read TGTGCCAGCAGCCCCACGGCCGGGGAGCTGTTTTTT. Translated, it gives CASSPTAGELFF.

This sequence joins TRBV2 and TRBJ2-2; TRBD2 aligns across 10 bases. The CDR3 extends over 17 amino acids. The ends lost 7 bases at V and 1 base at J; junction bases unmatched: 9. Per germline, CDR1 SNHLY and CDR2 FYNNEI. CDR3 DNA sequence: TGTGCCAGCACCGCGGCTAGCGGGGGCTTGAACACCGGGGAGCTGTTTTTT. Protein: CASTAASGGLNTGELFF. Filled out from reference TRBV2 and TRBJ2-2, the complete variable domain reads EPEVTQTPSHQVTQMGQEVILRCVPISNHLYFYWYRQILGQKVEFLVSFYNNEISEKSEIFDDQFSVERPDGSNFTLKIRSTKLEDSAMYFCASTAASGGLNTGELFFGEGSRLTVL.

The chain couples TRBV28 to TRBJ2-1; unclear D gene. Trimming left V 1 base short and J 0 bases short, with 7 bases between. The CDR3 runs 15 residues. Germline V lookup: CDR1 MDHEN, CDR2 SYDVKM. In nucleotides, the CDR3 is TGTGCCAGCAGTTTATTATTCGGCTCCTACAATGAGCAGTTCTTC. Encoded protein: CASSLLFGSYNEQFF. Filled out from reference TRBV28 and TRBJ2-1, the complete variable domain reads DVKVTQSSRYLVKRTGEKVFLECVQDMDHENMFWYRQDPGLGLRLIYFSYDVKMKEKGDIPEGYSVSREKKERFSLILESASTNQTSMYLCASSLLFGSYNEQFFGPGTRLTVL.

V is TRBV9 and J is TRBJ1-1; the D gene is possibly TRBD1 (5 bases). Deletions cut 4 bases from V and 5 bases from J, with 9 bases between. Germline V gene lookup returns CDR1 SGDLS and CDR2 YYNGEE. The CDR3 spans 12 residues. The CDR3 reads CASSRGQTEAFF. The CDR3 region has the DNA TGTGCCAGCAGCAGGGGCCAGACTGAAGCTTTCTTT.

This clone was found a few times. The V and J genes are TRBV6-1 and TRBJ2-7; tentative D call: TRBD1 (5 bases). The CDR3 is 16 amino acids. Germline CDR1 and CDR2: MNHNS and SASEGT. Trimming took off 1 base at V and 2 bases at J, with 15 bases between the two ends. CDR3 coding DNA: TGTGCCAGCAGTGAAGTCCTTACAGGCATCACCTACGAGCAGTACTTC. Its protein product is CASSEVLTGITYEQYF.

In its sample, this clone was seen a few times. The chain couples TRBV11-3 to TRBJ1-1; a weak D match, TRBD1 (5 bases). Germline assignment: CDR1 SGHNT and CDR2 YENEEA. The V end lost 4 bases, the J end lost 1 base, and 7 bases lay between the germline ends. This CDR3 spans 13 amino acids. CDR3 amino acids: CASSYRPNTEAFF. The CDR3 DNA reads TGTGCCAGCAGCTACAGGCCGAACACTGAAGCTTTCTTT.

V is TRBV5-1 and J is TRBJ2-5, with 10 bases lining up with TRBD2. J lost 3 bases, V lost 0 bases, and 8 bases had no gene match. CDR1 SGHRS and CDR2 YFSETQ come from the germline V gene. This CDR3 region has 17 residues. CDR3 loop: CASSLGLAGVPKETQYF. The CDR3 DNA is TGCGCCAGCAGCTTGGGGCTAGCGGGGGTACCTAAAGAGACCCAGTACTTC. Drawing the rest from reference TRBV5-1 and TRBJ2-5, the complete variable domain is KAGVTQTPRYLIKTRGQQVTLSCSPISGHRSVSWYQQTPGQGLQFLFEYFSETQRNKGNFPGRFSGRQFSNSRSEMNVSTLELGDSALYLCASSLGLAGVPKETQYFGPGTRLLVL.

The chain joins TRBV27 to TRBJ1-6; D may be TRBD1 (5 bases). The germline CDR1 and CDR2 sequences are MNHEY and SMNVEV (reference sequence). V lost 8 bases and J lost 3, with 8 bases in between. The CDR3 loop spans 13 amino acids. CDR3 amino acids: CASRGNYNSPLHF. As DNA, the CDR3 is TGTGCCAGCCGGGGGAACTATAATTCACCCCTCCACTTT.

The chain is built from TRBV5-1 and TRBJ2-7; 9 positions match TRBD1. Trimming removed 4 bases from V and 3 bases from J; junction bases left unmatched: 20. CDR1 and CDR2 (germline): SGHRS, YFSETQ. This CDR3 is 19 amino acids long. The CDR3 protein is CASSASAGTGKIGIYEQYF. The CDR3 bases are TGCGCCAGCAGCGCATCGGCCGGGACAGGGAAAATAGGGATCTACGAGCAGTACTTC.

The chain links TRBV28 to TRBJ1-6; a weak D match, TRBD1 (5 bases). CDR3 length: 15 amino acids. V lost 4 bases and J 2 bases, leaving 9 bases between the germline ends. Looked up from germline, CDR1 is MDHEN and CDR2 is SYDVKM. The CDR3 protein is CASSSTGPYNSPLHF. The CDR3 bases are TGTGCCAGCAGTTCCACAGGCCCCTATAATTCACCCCTCCACTTT. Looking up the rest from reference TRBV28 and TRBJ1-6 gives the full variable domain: DVKVTQSSRYLVKRTGEKVFLECVQDMDHENMFWYRQDPGLGLRLIYFSYDVKMKEKGDIPEGYSVSREKKERFSLILESASTNQTSMYLCASSSTGPYNSPLHFGNGTRLTVT.

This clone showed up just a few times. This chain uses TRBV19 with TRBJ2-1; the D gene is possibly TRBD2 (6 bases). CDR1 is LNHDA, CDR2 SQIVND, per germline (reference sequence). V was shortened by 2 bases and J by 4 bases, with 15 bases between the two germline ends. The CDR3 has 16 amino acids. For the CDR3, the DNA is TGTGCCAGTAGTATAAGGGCGGGATCGGGTTACAATGAGCAGTTCTTC. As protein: CASSIRAGSGYNEQFF. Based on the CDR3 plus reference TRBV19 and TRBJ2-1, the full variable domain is DGGITQSPKYLFRKEGQNVTLSCEQNLNHDAMYWYRQDPGQGLRLIYYSQIVNDFQKGDIAEGYSVSREKKESFPLTVTSAQKNPTAFYLCASSIRAGSGYNEQFFGPGTRLTVL.

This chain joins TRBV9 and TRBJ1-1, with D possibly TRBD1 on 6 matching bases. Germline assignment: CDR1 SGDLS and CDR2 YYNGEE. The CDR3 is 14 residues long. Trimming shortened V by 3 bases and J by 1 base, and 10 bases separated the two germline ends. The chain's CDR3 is CASSGHRENTEAFF. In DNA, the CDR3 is TGTGCCAGCAGCGGACACAGGGAGAACACTGAAGCTTTCTTT.

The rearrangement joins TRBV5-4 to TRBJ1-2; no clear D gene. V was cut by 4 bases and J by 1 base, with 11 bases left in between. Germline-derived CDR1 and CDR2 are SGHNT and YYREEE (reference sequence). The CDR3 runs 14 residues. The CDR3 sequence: CASSPEVLNYGYTF. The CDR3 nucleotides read TGTGCCAGCAGCCCGGAGGTTCTTAACTATGGCTACACCTTC.

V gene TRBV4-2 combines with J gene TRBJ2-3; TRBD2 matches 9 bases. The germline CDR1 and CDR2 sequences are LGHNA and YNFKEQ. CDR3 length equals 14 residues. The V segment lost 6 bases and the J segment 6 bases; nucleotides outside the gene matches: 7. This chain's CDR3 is CASRSSGGDDTQYF. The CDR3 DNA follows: TGTGCCAGCAGGAGTAGCGGGGGTGATGATACGCAGTATTTT.